The rows below give T cell receptor beta chains drawn from one sample of a study of shared clonotypes between healthy human individuals. Produced via immunoSEQ multiplex PCR; TCRdb's table is partial and in-frame only. The sample lists 1.5 million to 2.5 million clones, roughly 94% occurring once. Sequencing used naive CD8+ T cells sorted from blood. Every receptor here comes from a man aged 18 to 29 in good health. The CDR3 runs from the conserved cysteine through the conserved F or W. The D gene is left open where the match is weak. Size values are once, few and many counts, or a class for expanded clones, and some rows have none.

clone size | J gene | V gene | D gene | CDR3 DNA | CDR3 protein
. | TRBJ2-1 | TRBV5-1 | . | TGCGCCAGCAGCTTTAGTAGTGGAGTGGTGGTTGGTGAGCAGTTCTTC | CASSFSSGVVVGEQFF
. | TRBJ2-7 | TRBV6-4 | . | TGTGCCAGCAGGGGGGAGACTAGTGACTACTACGAGCAGTACTTC | CASRGETSDYYEQYF
. | TRBJ2-7 | TRBV10-3 | TRBD2 | TGTGCCGTAGGACAGGATCCGGGACTAGCGGAGACGTACGAGCAGTACTTC | CAVGQDPGLAETYEQYF
. | TRBJ2-1 | TRBV7-3 | TRBD1 | TGTGCCAGCAGCTTTTTGGGACAGGCTTCTAATGAGCAGTTCTTC | CASSFLGQASNEQFF
. | TRBJ1-2 | TRBV2 | TRBD1 | TGTGCCAGCAACAGGGACAGGGAAAAACCTAACTATGGCTACACCTTC | CASNRDREKPNYGYTF
. | TRBJ2-5 | TRBV4-1 | TRBD1 | TGCGCCAGCAGCCAGTCGAGACAGGGCCAAGAGACCCAGTACTTC | CASSQSRQGQETQYF
once | TRBJ1-2 | TRBV11-2 | . | TGTGCCAGCAGCTCGATAGACTATGGCTACACCTTC | CASSSIDYGYTF
. | TRBJ1-5 | TRBV5-4 | . | TGTGCCAGCAGCTCCGGGGGGGACGAGCATTTT | CASSSGGDEHF
once | TRBJ1-5 | TRBV7-9 | . | TGTGCCAGCAGCTTAACGGACAGCAATCAGCCCCAGCATTTT | CASSLTDSNQPQHF
. | TRBJ2-7 | TRBV7-9 | TRBD1 | TGTGCCAGCAGCTTTAATGACAGGGAATGGTCCGAGCAGTACTTC | CASSFNDREWSEQYF
. | TRBJ2-7 | TRBV10-3 | . | TGTGCCATCAGTCCACAGGGTAACGACGAGCAGTACTTC | CAISPQGNDEQYF
. | TRBJ2-7 | TRBV7-9 | . | TGTGCCAGCAGCTTAACCCAGGCGGAGCAGTACTTC | CASSLTQAEQYF
. | TRBJ1-1 | TRBV5-1 | . | TGCGCCAGCAGCTTGATGGAACCGAACACTGAAGCTTTCTTT | CASSLMEPNTEAFF
few | TRBJ1-6 | TRBV27 | . | TGTGCCAGCAGTTTAAGGGGTTATAATTCACCCCTCCACTTT | CASSLRGYNSPLHF
. | TRBJ1-2 | TRBV12-5 | . | TGTGCTAGTGGTCCCCGAGGGATCGATGGCTACACCTTC | CASGPRGIDGYTF
. | TRBJ2-7 | TRBV28 | . | TGTGCCAGCAGTTTTTTCGACAGTAGCTCCTACGAGCAGTACTTC | CASSFFDSSSYEQYF
. | TRBJ1-1 | TRBV4-1 | TRBD1 | TGCGCCAGCAGGACGGGACAGGGGGGTCGGGGCACTGAAGCTTTCTTT | CASRTGQGGRGTEAFF
. | TRBJ2-7 | TRBV29-1 | TRBD1 | TGCAGCGTCTTTGACAGGGGCGAGCAGTACTTC | CSVFDRGEQYF
. | TRBJ1-2 | TRBV6-5 | . | TGTGCCAGCAGTCCACAGAGGGTGCACGACTATGGCTACACCTTC | CASSPQRVHDYGYTF
. | TRBJ1-2 | TRBV2 | TRBD1 | TGTGCCAGCAGTTCCGGGACAGGGGAAAAGGGCTTCTATGGCTACACCTTC | CASSSGTGEKGFYGYTF
. | TRBJ2-1 | TRBV5-1 | TRBD2 | TGCGCCAGCAGCCCAGAGGGACTAGTCCTTTACAATGAGCAGTTCTTC | CASSPEGLVLYNEQFF
. | TRBJ1-5 | TRBV28 | TRBD1 | TGTGCCAGCAGACACCGGGACAGGGGGCTCAATCAGCCCCAGCATTTT | CASRHRDRGLNQPQHF